This entry lists 2 T cell receptor beta chains sequenced from one sample in a study of blood T cell repertoires in COVID-19. Some clones are missing from TCRdb's copy, which holds only in-frame ones; the method was immunoSEQ multiplex PCR. The data show 75,000 to 85,000 clones, with about 90% seen just once and 5% to 6.5% held by the top ten. Sample: peripheral blood. The receptors come from a man over 45 with active COVID-19.

In its sample, this clone was seen a few times. The genes are TRBV16 and TRBJ2-7, with D possibly being TRBD2 (5 bases). Germline V gives CDR1 KGHSY, CDR2 FQNENV. The CDR3 covers 13 residues. V shed 0 bases and J shed 9 bases, with 12 bases lying between them. The CDR3 reads CASSQSSGVGQYF. CDR3 DNA sequence: TGTGCCAGCAGCCAATCATCCGGGGTCGGGCAGTACTTC.

The V and J genes are TRBV19 and TRBJ1-2; 7 nucleotides match TRBD1. Germline values: CDR1 LNHDA, CDR2 SQIVND (reference sequence). The CDR3 has 16 amino acids. The CDR3 is CASKGVRDSDNYGYTF. The CDR3 DNA follows: TGTGCGTCGAAAGGGGTCCGGGACAGTGACAACTATGGCTACACCTTC.